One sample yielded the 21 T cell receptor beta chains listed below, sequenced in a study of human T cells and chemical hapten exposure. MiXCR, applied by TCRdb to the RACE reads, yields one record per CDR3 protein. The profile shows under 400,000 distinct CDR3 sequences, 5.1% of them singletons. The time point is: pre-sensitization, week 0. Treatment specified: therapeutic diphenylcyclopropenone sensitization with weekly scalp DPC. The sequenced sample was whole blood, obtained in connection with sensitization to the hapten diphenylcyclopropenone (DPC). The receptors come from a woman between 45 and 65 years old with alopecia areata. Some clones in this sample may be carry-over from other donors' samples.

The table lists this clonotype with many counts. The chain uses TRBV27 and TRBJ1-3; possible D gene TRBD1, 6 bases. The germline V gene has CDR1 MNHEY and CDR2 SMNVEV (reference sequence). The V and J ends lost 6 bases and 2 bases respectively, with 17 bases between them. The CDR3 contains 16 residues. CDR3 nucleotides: TGTGCCAGCAGGGAAATTGCAGGGACAACTGGAAACACCATATATTTT. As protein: CASREIAGTTGNTIYF.

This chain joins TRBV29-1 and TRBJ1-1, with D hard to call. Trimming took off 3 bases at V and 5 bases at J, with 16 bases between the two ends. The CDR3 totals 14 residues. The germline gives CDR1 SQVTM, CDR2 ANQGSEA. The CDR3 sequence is CSVEGSYFSTEAFF. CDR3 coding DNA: TGCAGCGTTGAGGGCAGTTACTTTAGTACTGAAGCTTTCTTT.

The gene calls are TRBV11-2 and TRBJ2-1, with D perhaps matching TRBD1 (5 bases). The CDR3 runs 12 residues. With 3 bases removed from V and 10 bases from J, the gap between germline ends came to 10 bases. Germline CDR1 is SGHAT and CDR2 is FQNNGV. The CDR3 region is CASSFRVVEQFF. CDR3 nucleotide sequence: TGTGCCAGCAGCTTCAGGGTGGTAGAGCAGTTCTTC.

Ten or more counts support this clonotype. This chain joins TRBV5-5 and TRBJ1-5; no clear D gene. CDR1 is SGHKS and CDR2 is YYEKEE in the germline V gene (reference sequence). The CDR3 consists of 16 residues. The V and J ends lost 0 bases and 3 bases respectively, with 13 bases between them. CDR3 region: CASSLGSGISNQPQHF. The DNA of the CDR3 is TGTGCCAGCAGCTTGGGGAGTGGGATCTCCAATCAGCCCCAGCATTTT.

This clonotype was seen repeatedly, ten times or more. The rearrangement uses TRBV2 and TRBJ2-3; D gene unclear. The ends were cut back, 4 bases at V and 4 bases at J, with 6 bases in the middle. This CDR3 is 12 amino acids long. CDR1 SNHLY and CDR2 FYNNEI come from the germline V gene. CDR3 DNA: TGTGCCAGCAGTGCTTATGCAGATACGCAGTATTTT. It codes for CASSAYADTQYF.

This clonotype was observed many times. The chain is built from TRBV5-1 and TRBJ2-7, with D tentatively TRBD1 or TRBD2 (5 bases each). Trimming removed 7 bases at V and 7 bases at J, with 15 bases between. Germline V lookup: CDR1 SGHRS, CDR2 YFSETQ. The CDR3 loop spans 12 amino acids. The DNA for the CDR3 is TGCGCCAGCGCAGTCGGGGCCGGGGAGCAGTACTTC. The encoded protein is CASAVGAGEQYF.

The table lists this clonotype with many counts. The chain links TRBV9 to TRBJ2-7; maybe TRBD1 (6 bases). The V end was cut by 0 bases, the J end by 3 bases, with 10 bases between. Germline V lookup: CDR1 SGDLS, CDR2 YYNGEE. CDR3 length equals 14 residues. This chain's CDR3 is CASSVGGPGYEQYF. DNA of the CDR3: TGTGCCAGCAGCGTAGGGGGGCCTGGCTACGAGCAGTACTTC.

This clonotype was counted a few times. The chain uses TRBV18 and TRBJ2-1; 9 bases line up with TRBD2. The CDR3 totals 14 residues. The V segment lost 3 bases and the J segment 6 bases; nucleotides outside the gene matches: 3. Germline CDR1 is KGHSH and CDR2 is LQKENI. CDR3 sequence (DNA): TGTGCCAGCTCACCTAAAGCGGGAGGCAATGAGCAGTTCTTC. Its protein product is CASSPKAGGNEQFF.

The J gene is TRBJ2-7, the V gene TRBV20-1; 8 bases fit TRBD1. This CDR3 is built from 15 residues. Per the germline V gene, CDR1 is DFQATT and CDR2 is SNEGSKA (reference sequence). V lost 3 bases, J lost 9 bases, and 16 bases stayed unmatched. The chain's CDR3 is CSASRGQGAFEGQYF. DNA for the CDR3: TGCAGTGCTAGTAGGGGCCAGGGGGCCTTCGAGGGGCAGTACTTC.

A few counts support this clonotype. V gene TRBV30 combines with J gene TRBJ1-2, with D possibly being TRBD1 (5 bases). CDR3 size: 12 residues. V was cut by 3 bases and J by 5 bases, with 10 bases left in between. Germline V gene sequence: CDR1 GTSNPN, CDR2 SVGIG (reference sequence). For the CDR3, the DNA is TGTGCCTGGAGGGGGGATGTATATGGCTACACCTTC. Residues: CAWRGDVYGYTF.

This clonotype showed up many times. CDR3 in DNA: TGCGCCAGCAGCTTGGGGGACAGGGGAAGAGATACGCAGTATTTT. Its protein is CASSLGDRGRDTQYF. This chain connects TRBV5-1 to TRBJ2-3; TRBD1 agrees at 10 bases. The CDR3 covers 15 residues. Germline CDR1 SGHRS, CDR2 YFSETQ. J gave up 5 bases and V 0 bases, and 3 bases lay outside the gene matches.

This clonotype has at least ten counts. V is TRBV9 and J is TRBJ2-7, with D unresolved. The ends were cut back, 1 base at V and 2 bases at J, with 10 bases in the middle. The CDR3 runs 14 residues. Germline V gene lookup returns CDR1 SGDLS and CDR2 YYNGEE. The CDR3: CASSVSPAAYEQYF. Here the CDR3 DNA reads TGTGCCAGCAGCGTATCTCCCGCGGCCTACGAGCAGTACTTC.

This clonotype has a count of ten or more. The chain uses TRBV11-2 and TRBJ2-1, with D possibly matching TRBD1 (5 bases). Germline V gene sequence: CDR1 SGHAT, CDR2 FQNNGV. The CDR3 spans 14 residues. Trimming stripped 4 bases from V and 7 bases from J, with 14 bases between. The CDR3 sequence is CASSSLRGGNEQFF. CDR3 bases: TGTGCCAGCAGCTCCCTTAGGGGTGGAAATGAGCAGTTCTTC.

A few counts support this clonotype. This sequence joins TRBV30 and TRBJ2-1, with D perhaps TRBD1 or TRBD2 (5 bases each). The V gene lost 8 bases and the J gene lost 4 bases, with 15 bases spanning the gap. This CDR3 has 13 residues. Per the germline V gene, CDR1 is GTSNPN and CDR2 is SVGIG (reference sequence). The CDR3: CARNPGPYNEQFF. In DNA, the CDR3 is TGTGCCCGAAATCCGGGACCTTACAATGAGCAGTTCTTC.

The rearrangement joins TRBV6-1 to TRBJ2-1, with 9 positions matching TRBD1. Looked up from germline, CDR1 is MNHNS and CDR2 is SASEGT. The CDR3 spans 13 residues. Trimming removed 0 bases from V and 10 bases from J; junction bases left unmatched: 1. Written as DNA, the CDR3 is TGTGCCAGCAGTGAAGCAGGACAGGGGGAGCAGTTCTTC. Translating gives CASSEAGQGEQFF.

The CDR3 nucleotides are TGTGCCAGCAGCCCCGGGACTAGCGGAGCCAATGAGCAGTTCTTC. This encodes CASSPGTSGANEQFF. The genes are TRBV7-9 and TRBJ2-1; the match to TRBD2 covers 11 bases. The CDR3 sequence is 15 residues long. Germline CDR1 is SEHNR and CDR2 is FQNEAQ (reference sequence). V lost 5 bases, J lost 6 bases, and 6 bases stayed unmatched.

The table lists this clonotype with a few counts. In DNA, the CDR3 is TGCAGCGTTGACGGGACAGTAGCTGAAGCTTTCTTT. Its translation is CSVDGTVAEAFF. The chain has TRBV29-1 and TRBJ1-1, with TRBD1 matching over 7 bases. Germline values: CDR1 SQVTM, CDR2 ANQGSEA. V gave up 3 bases and J gave up 6 bases; unmatched junction bases: 4. The CDR3 covers 12 residues.

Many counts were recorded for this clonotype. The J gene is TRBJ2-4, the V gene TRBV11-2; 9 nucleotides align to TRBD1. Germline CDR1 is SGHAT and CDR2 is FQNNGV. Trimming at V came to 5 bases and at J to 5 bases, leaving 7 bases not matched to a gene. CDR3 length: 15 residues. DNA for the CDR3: TGTGCCAGCAGCCCTGGGACAGGGTCGCAAAACATTCAGTACTTC. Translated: CASSPGTGSQNIQYF.

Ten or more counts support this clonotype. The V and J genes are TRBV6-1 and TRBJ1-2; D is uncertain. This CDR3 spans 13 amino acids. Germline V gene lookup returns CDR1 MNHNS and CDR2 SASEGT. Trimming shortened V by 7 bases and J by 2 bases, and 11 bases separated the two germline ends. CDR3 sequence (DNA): TGTGCCAGCACTAGTAAGGAAAACTATGGCTACACCTTC. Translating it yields CASTSKENYGYTF.

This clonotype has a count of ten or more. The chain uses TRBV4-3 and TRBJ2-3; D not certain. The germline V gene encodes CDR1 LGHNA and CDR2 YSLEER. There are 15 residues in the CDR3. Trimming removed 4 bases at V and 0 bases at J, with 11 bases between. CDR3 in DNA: TGCGCCAGCAGCCTCGACGCCACTAGCACAGATACGCAGTATTTT. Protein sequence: CASSLDATSTDTQYF.

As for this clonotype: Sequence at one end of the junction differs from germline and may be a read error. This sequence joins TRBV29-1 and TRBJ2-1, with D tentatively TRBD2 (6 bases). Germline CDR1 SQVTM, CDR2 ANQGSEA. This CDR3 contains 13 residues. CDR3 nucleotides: TGCAGCCTTGAGCGGGCCTCCTACAATGAGCAGTTCTTC. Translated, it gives CSLERASYNEQFF.